This T cell receptor (beta chain) was recorded in a study of T cell repertoires in cytomegalovirus infection. This clonotype was counted at least ten times. Antigen unknown. TCRdb processed the reads anew with MiXCR; each CDR3 protein has one entry. The sample contains under 95,000 distinct CDR3 sequences, about 4% of which appear only once. In germline, CDR1 is SGHTA, CDR2 FQGNSA. This CDR3 comprises 14 residues. The V gene end was trimmed by 4 bases and the J gene end by 2 bases; junction bases not matched to a gene: 4. Study-level findings and limits: HLA-C-restricted CMV-specific TCR beta clonotypes prevailed in the ex vivo response.

The chain employs TRBV7-2 and TRBJ2-7; TRBD2 agrees at 8 bases. This receptor was taken from a human donor in good health (CMV status not recorded). Some clones in this sample may be carry-over from other donors' samples. Specimen: PBMCs. The CDR3 is CASSSKRGPYEQYF. CDR3 DNA: TGTGCCAGCAGCTCGAAGCGGGGGCCCTACGAGCAGTACTTC.